Presented here are 20 T cell receptor beta chains from one specimen sequenced in a study of cytomegalovirus exposure and HLA in healthy donors. PCR employed 60 Vbeta and 13 Jbeta primers. The protocol was immunoSEQ multiplex PCR, while the TCRdb copy is restricted to in-frame clones and leaves out a portion. Here the sample spans about 250,000 clones, around 80% being singletons. Sequenced sample: PBMCs. These receptors were obtained from a boy aged 5-17 years in good health and CMV-seronegative.

The rearrangement links TRBV27 to TRBJ2-5; tentatively, D is TRBD1 (5 bases). CDR1 is MNHEY, CDR2 SMNVEV, per germline (reference sequence). The germline V and J ends were trimmed by 6 bases and 0 bases, with 14 bases remaining between them. The length of the CDR3 is 15 residues. The CDR3 spells CASSPDTPYQETQYF. Written as DNA, the CDR3 is TGTGCCAGCAGCCCGGACACCCCGTACCAAGAGACCCAGTACTTC.

The J gene is TRBJ2-7, the V gene TRBV5-4; 8 nucleotides align to TRBD1. Germline trimming cut 6 bases from V and 7 bases from J; bases unmatched to any gene: 15. CDR3 length: 15 amino acids. CDR1 and CDR2 from the germline V gene are SGHNT and YYREEE (reference sequence). The CDR3 is CASITQGASPREQYF. The CDR3 DNA reads as TGTGCCAGCATTACGCAGGGGGCTTCCCCGAGAGAGCAGTACTTC.

This rearrangement joins TRBV27 to TRBJ2-3, with 7 bases lining up with TRBD2. Germline loops: CDR1 MNHEY, CDR2 SMNVEV (reference sequence). Trimming cost V 8 bases and J 2 bases; bases outside gene matches: 7. The CDR3 consists of 14 residues. CDR3 coding DNA: TGTGCCAGCGGTCGAGCGGGGACCACAGATACGCAGTATTTT. As protein: CASGRAGTTDTQYF.

The V and J genes are TRBV11-2 and TRBJ1-2, with unresolved D. CDR1 is SGHAT, CDR2 FQNNGV, per germline. The CDR3 runs to 11 residues. The V and J ends lost 4 bases and 7 bases respectively, with 7 bases between them. The CDR3 region is CASSSFLGYTF. In DNA, the CDR3 is TGTGCCAGCAGCTCCTTTCTTGGCTACACCTTC.

Comment on this clone: Sequence at one end of the junction differs from germline and may be a read error. The rearrangement joins TRBV7-9 to TRBJ2-3; possibly TRBD1 for D (5 bases). The germline V gene encodes CDR1 SEHNR and CDR2 FQNEAQ (reference sequence). The CDR3 has 14 residues. CDR3 region: CSSSPMGREDTQYF. CDR3 nucleotides: TGTTCCAGCAGCCCGATGGGCAGGGAAGATACGCAGTATTTT.

This sequence joins TRBV30 and TRBJ1-1; D may be TRBD1 (6 bases). Looked up from germline, CDR1 is GTSNPN and CDR2 is SVGIG (reference sequence). The V gene lost 3 bases and the J gene lost 10 bases, with 21 bases spanning the gap. The CDR3 extends over 14 amino acids. The CDR3 bases are TGTGCCTGGAGCCTTTTGACAGGTTCGCGTTTAGCTTTCTTT. Translated: CAWSLLTGSRLAFF. Using reference TRBV30 and TRBJ1-1 for the parts outside the CDR3, the full variable domain is SQTIHQWPATLVQPVGSPLSLECTVEGTSNPNLYWYRQAAGRGLQLLFYSVGIGQISSEVPQNLSASRPQDRQFILSSKKLLLSDSGFYLCAWSLLTGSRLAFFGQGTRLTVV.

This rearrangement joins TRBV10-3 to TRBJ2-3, with 13 positions matching TRBD2. Trimming cost V 7 bases and J 0 bases; bases outside gene matches: 10. The length of the CDR3 is 18 residues. CDR1 and CDR2 from the germline V gene are ENHRY and SYGVKD. CDR3 residues: CAIKATGTSGTSTDTQYF. The CDR3 nucleotides are TGTGCCATCAAGGCGACCGGGACTAGCGGGACAAGCACAGATACGCAGTATTTT.

The rearrangement joins TRBV29-1 to TRBJ1-2, with TRBD1 as a possible D gene (5 bases). V lost 6 bases and J lost 8, with 16 bases in between. CDR3 size: 12 residues. The germline gives CDR1 SQVTM, CDR2 ANQGSEA. The CDR3 region has the DNA TGCAGCGTCAGGGTCGGGTTGAGCGGCTACACCTTC. It specifies CSVRVGLSGYTF. The full variable domain, with the rest looked up from reference TRBV29-1 and TRBJ1-2, is SAVISQKPSRDICQRGTSLTIQCQVDSQVTMMFWYRQQPGQSLTLIATANQGSEATYESGFVIDKFPISRPNLTFSTLTVSNMSPEDSSIYLCSVRVGLSGYTFGSGTRLTVV.

The chain has TRBV5-5 and TRBJ1-2; D possibly corresponds to TRBD1 (5 bases). CDR3 length: 13 residues. V gave up 6 bases and J gave up 4 bases, with 13 bases separating them. Germline V gives CDR1 SGHKS, CDR2 YYEKEE (reference sequence). The CDR3 nucleotides are TGTGCCAGCACCCCAAACAGGCTCTATGGCTACACCTTC. It translates to CASTPNRLYGYTF.

The chain joins TRBV9 to TRBJ2-7; 10 bases agree with TRBD2. The length of the CDR3 is 15 residues. Trimming removed 0 bases from V and 4 bases from J; junction bases left unmatched: 4. Germline CDR1 reads SGDLS; CDR2 reads YYNGEE. CDR3: CASSVAGSGGYEQYF. The DNA for the CDR3 is TGTGCCAGCAGCGTAGCGGGTAGCGGGGGGTACGAGCAGTACTTC.

The CDR3 sequence is CASTLAGDSYEQYF. In DNA, the CDR3 is TGTGCCAGTACACTAGCGGGCGACTCCTACGAGCAGTACTTC. V and J are TRBV19 and TRBJ2-7; TRBD2 matches at 9 bases. The CDR3 extends over 14 amino acids. Trimming at V came to 7 bases and at J to 0 bases, leaving 4 bases not matched to a gene. Germline V gene sequence: CDR1 LNHDA, CDR2 SQIVND (reference sequence).

The chain carries TRBV9 and TRBJ2-5, with 9 bases matching TRBD2. There are 20 residues in the CDR3. Germline lookup yields CDR1 SGDLS and CDR2 YYNGEE. J lost 1 base, V lost 6 bases, and 22 bases had no gene match. The CDR3 here is CASKMAEMRGGRGSQETQYF. The CDR3 bases are TGTGCCAGCAAAATGGCGGAAATGCGGGGGGGAAGGGGGTCCCAAGAGACCCAGTACTTC.

This chain uses TRBV2 with TRBJ1-3; D perhaps matches TRBD1 (6 bases). The V gene's germline CDR1 is SNHLY and CDR2 FYNNEI. This CDR3 comprises 16 residues. Trimming removed 4 bases from V and 0 bases from J, with 13 bases in between. The chain's CDR3 is CASSVRGGDSGNTIYF. The CDR3 DNA follows: TGTGCCAGCAGTGTGAGGGGGGGCGACTCTGGAAACACCATATATTTT.

The chain joins TRBV29-1 to TRBJ1-1, with D possibly TRBD1 on 5 matching bases. The CDR3 extends over 15 amino acids. V lost 7 bases and J lost 7, with 25 bases in between. CDR1 and CDR2 (germline): SQVTM, ANQGSEA. In DNA, the CDR3 is TGCAGCGCCCTCATAAGACTGGGGGGATTGGTTGAAGCTTTCTTT. Its translation is CSALIRLGGLVEAFF.

The rearrangement links TRBV29-1 to TRBJ2-1; 8 bases match TRBD2. V lost 0 bases, J lost 2 bases, and 6 bases stayed unmatched. In germline, CDR1 is SQVTM, CDR2 ANQGSEA. The CDR3 covers 16 residues. The CDR3: CSVEEGSGGTYNEQFF. The CDR3 nucleotides are TGCAGCGTTGAAGAAGGGAGCGGGGGAACCTACAATGAGCAGTTCTTC.

The rearrangement joins TRBV27 to TRBJ1-1, with D perhaps matching TRBD1 (5 bases). Germline values: CDR1 MNHEY, CDR2 SMNVEV (reference sequence). The CDR3 consists of 14 residues. V lost 1 base, J lost 1 base, and 7 bases lay in between. The CDR3 loop is CASSLYGANTEAFF. As DNA, the CDR3 is TGTGCCAGCAGTTTATATGGGGCGAACACTGAAGCTTTCTTT.

This sequence joins TRBV6-5 and TRBJ2-2, with 9 bases fitting TRBD1. Losses at the gene ends were 6 bases for V and 8 bases for J; bases not matched to a gene: 4. CDR1 MNHEY and CDR2 SVGAGI come from the germline V gene. The CDR3 length is 13 residues. The CDR3 protein is CASRDRGAGELFF. CDR3 DNA sequence: TGTGCCAGCAGGGACAGGGGTGCAGGGGAGCTGTTTTTT.

The V call is TRBV27, the J call TRBJ1-3, with no clear D. The CDR3 contains 17 residues. The germline V gene encodes CDR1 MNHEY and CDR2 SMNVEV (reference sequence). The V and J ends lost 5 bases and 4 bases respectively, with 21 bases between them. CDR3: CASSQKSIDFSGNTIYF. CDR3 DNA: TGTGCCAGCAGTCAGAAGTCGATAGACTTCTCCGGAAACACCATATATTTT.

This sequence joins TRBV6-6 and TRBJ1-1, with 9 nucleotides matching TRBD1. CDR1 is MNHNY, CDR2 SVGAGI, per germline (reference sequence). The CDR3 is made up of 13 amino acids. After removal of 5 bases from V and 5 bases from J, the junction contained 3 bases not matched to a gene. CDR3 nucleotides: TGTGCCAGCAGTGCAGACAGGGGGACTGAAGCTTTCTTT. Translation: CASSADRGTEAFF.

The chain links TRBV11-3 to TRBJ2-5, with D hard to call. Looked up from germline, CDR1 is SGHNT and CDR2 is YENEEA. The CDR3 covers 13 residues. V lost 3 bases to trimming and J lost 5 bases, with 10 bases between them. The CDR3 coding sequence is TGTGCCAGCAGCTTTGACGTGAGGGAGACCCAGTACTTC. Protein: CASSFDVRETQYF.